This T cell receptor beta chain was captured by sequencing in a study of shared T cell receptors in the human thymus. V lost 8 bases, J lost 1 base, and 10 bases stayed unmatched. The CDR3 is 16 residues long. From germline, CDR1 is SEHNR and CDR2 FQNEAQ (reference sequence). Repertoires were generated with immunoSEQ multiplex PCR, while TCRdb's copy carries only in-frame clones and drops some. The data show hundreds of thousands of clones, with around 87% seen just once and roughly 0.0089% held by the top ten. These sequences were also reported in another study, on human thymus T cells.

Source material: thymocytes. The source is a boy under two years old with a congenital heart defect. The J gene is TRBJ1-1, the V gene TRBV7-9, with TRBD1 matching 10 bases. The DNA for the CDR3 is TGTGCCAGCTTCGACAGGGGGCGGTGGGGGAACACTGAAGCTTTCTTT. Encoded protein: CASFDRGRWGNTEAFF.